This TCR beta chain was sequenced for a study of CD8 T cells in ankylosing spondylitis. Study results and caveats: CD8+ disease-linked clones were present at relatively low frequencies in blood.

TCRdb used MiXCR to reprocess the 5' RACE reads, holding one entry per CDR3 protein. The profile shows around 280,000 distinct CDR3 sequences, around 19% of them singletons. In its sample, this clonotype was seen a few times. Antigen unknown. The length of the CDR3 is 13 residues. J gave up 1 base and V 5 bases, and 2 bases lay outside the gene matches. Germline CDR1 DFQATT, CDR2 SNEGSKA (reference sequence). Source material: blood, either unsorted or a sorted T cell fraction (not recorded which). V usage is TRBV20-1 and J usage is TRBJ2-3; 8 nucleotides agree with TRBD1. The TCR sequence derives from a male donor with ankylosing spondylitis or in good health (not recorded which). The DNA of the CDR3 is TGCAGTGCTCAGGACAGGGGCACAGATACGCAGTATTTT. It translates to CSAQDRGTDTQYF.